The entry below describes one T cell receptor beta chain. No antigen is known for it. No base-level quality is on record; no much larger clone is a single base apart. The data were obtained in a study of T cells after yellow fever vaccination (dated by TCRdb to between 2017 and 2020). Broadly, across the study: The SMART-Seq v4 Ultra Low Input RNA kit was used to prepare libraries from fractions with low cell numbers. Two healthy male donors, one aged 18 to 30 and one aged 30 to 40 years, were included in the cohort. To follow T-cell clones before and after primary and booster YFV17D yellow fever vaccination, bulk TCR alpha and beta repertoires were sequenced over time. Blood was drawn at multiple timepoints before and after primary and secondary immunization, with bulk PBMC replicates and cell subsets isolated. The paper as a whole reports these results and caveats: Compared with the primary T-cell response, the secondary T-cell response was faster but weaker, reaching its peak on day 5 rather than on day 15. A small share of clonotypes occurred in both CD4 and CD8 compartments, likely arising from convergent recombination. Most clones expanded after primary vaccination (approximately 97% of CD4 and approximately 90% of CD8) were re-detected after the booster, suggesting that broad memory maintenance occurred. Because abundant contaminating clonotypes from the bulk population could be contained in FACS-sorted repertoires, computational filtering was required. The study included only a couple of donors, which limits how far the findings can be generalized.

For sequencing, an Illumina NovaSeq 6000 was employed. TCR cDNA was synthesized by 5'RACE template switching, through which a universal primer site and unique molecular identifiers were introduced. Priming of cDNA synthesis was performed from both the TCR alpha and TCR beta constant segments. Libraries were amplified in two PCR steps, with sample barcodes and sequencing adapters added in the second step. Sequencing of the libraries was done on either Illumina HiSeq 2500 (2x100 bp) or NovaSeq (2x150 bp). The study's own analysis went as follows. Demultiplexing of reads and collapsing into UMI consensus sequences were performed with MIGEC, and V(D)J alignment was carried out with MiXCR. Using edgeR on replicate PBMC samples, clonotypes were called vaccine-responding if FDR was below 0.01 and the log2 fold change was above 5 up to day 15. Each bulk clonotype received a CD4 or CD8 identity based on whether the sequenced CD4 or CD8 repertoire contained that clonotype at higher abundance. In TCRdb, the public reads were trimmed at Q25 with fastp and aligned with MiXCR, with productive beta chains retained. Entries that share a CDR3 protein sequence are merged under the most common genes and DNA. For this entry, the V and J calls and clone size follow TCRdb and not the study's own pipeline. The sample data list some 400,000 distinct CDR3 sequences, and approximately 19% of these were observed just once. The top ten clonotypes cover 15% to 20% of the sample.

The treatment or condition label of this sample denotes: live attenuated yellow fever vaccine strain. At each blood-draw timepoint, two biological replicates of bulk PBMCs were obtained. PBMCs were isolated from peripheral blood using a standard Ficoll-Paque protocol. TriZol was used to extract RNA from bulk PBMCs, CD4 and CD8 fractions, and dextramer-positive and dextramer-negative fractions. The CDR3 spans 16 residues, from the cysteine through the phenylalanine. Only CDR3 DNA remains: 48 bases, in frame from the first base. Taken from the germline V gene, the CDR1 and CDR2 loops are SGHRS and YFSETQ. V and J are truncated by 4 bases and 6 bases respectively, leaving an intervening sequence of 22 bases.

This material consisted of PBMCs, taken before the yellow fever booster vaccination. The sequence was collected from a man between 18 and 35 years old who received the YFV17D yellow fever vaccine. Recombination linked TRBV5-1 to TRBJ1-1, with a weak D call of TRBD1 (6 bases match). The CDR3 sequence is CASSPPGGRREAEAFF. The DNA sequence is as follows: TGCGCCAGCAGCCCCCCTGGGGGCAGGCGGGAGGCTGAAGCTTTCTTT.